This passage covers 20 T cell receptor beta chains from one sample sequenced in a study of CD8 T cells in Susac syndrome. Reverse transcription used about 0.45 to 1 ug RNA and random hexamers. Using its own MiXCR run on the immunoSEQ multiplex PCR reads, TCRdb lists one record per CDR3 protein. The sample carries under 150,000 distinct CDR3 sequences, around nine tenths recorded once. Sequenced material: CD8+ T cells from PBMCs. The receptors originated from a human donor with multiple sclerosis.

V is TRBV7-9 and J is TRBJ2-1; D uncertain. CDR1 is SEHNR and CDR2 is FQNEAQ in the germline V gene (reference sequence). Trimming pared 7 bases from V and 8 bases from J, leaving 21 bases between. The CDR3 extends over 15 amino acids. The CDR3 sequence: CASIVGQSERDEQFF. DNA for the CDR3: TGTGCCAGCATCGTAGGCCAGAGTGAGCGTGATGAGCAGTTCTTC.

CDR3: CASSPRAAQPQHF. As DNA, the CDR3 is TGTGCCAGCAGTCCCCGGGCCGCCCAGCCCCAGCATTTT. This chain joins TRBV28 and TRBJ1-5; D is uncertain. The CDR3 has 13 residues. Germline V gene sequence: CDR1 MDHEN, CDR2 SYDVKM. The V and J ends lost 5 bases and 7 bases respectively, with 12 bases between them.

V is TRBV19 and J is TRBJ2-1; D may match TRBD1 or TRBD2 (5 bases each). V was trimmed by 4 bases and J by 6 bases, leaving 10 bases between them. The CDR3 length is 13 residues. Germline CDR1 and CDR2: LNHDA and SQIVND (reference sequence). The CDR3 DNA follows: TGTGCCAGTAGTACCCTTGGGGGCAATGAGCAGTTCTTC. This codes for CASSTLGGNEQFF. Based on the CDR3 plus reference TRBV19 and TRBJ2-1, the full variable domain is DGGITQSPKYLFRKEGQNVTLSCEQNLNHDAMYWYRQDPGQGLRLIYYSQIVNDFQKGDIAEGYSVSREKKESFPLTVTSAQKNPTAFYLCASSTLGGNEQFFGPGTRLTVL.

V gene TRBV6-2 or TRBV6-3 combines with J gene TRBJ2-1; 9 positions agree with TRBD2. There are 16 residues in the CDR3. Germline V gene data show CDR1 as MNHEY and CDR2 as SVGEGT. The V segment lost 6 bases and the J segment 4 bases; nucleotides outside the gene matches: 10. The CDR3 region has the DNA TGTGCCAGCAGCCTCCTGACTAGCGGCACTTACAATGAGCAGTTCTTC. This translates into CASSLLTSGTYNEQFF.

This chain uses TRBV15 with TRBJ2-3; TRBD2 is a possible D gene (6 bases). Per the germline V gene, CDR1 is LNHNV and CDR2 is YYDKDF (reference sequence). V was pared by 1 base and J by 0 bases, with 11 bases between. The CDR3 consists of 16 residues. CDR3 protein: CATSRAGGASTDTQYF. DNA of the CDR3: TGTGCCACCAGCAGAGCGGGCGGGGCTAGCACAGATACGCAGTATTTT. The full variable domain, with the rest looked up from reference TRBV15 and TRBJ2-3, is DAMVIQNPRYQVTQFGKPVTLSCSQTLNHNVMYWYQQKSSQAPKLLFHYYDKDFNNEADTPDNFQSRRPNTSFCFLDIRSPGLGDTAMYLCATSRAGGASTDTQYFGPGTRLTVL.

J is TRBJ2-1 and V is TRBV27; D is unresolved. V lost 2 bases and J 0 bases, leaving 5 bases between the germline ends. This CDR3 comprises 14 residues. The germline V gene encodes CDR1 MNHEY and CDR2 SMNVEV (reference sequence). CDR3 amino acids: CASSLDSSYNEQFF. The CDR3 bases are TGTGCCAGCAGTTTAGATAGCTCCTACAATGAGCAGTTCTTC.

The rearrangement links TRBV9 to TRBJ1-1; D gene ambiguous. Trimming cost V 5 bases and J 10 bases, with 21 bases left between them. The CDR3 is 14 amino acids. Germline V gene data show CDR1 as SGDLS and CDR2 as YYNGEE. This chain's CDR3 is CASSATDAALRAFF. As DNA, the CDR3 is TGTGCCAGCAGTGCTACAGATGCCGCATTACGAGCTTTCTTT.

The rearrangement joins TRBV19 to TRBJ2-7; D is undetermined. In germline, CDR1 is LNHDA, CDR2 SQIVND (reference sequence). V gave up 4 bases and J gave up 6 bases, with 13 bases separating them. The CDR3 extends over 13 amino acids. The CDR3 reads CASSTAPGSEQYF. Here the CDR3 DNA reads TGTGCCAGTAGTACAGCCCCTGGCAGCGAGCAGTACTTC.

This chain connects TRBV27 to TRBJ2-1, with unresolved D. With 8 bases removed from V and 8 bases from J, the gap between germline ends came to 10 bases. The germline CDR1 and CDR2 sequences are MNHEY and SMNVEV (reference sequence). The CDR3 sequence is 11 residues long. The chain's CDR3 is CASGPPDEQFF. The DNA of the CDR3 is TGTGCCAGCGGACCCCCGGATGAGCAGTTCTTC.

This clonotype was observed a single time. Here the CDR3 DNA reads TGCGCCAGCAGCCAAGAAGGTCTGGTGGGTTCTTCCTACGAGCAGTACTTC. This sequence encodes CASSQEGLVGSSYEQYF. This sequence joins TRBV4-1 and TRBJ2-7; D ambiguous. CDR1 MGHRA and CDR2 YSYEKL come from the germline V gene. The CDR3 has 17 amino acids. V was clipped by 0 bases and J by 1 base, with 16 bases between them.

J is TRBJ2-2 and V is TRBV7-9; 8 positions agree with TRBD2. Germline assignment: CDR1 SEHNR and CDR2 FQNEAQ (reference sequence). The J segment lost 7 bases and the V segment lost 8 bases, leaving 12 bases of the junction unmatched. The length of the CDR3 is 15 residues. The CDR3 reads CASRDGRREVGELFF. In DNA form, the CDR3 reads TGTGCCAGCCGCGACGGTCGGCGGGAGGTCGGGGAGCTGTTTTTT.

This clonotype was observed a single time. CDR3 bases: TGTGCCAGCAGCTTGGAGGGTTCACCCCTCCACTTT. Its translation: CASSLEGSPLHF. The V and J genes are TRBV5-5 and TRBJ1-6, with D unresolved. The CDR3 runs to 12 residues. Germline V gives CDR1 SGHKS, CDR2 YYEKEE (reference sequence). V was clipped by 0 bases and J by 9 bases, with 4 bases between them. Full variable domain (remainder filled in from reference TRBV5-5 and TRBJ1-6): DAGVTQSPTHLIKTRGQQVTLRCSPISGHKSVSWYQQVLGQGPQFIFQYYEKEERGRGNFPDRFSARQFPNYSSELNVNALLLGDSALYLCASSLEGSPLHFGNGTRLTVT.

The chain uses TRBV28 and TRBJ1-2; no clear D gene. Trimming left V 6 bases short and J 10 bases short, with 12 bases between. The V gene's germline CDR1 is MDHEN and CDR2 SYDVKM. This CDR3 is built from 11 residues. CDR3 coding DNA: TGTGCCAGCAGATTAGTATTTGACTACACCTTC. Translated: CASRLVFDYTF.

J is TRBJ1-2 and V is TRBV20-1; TRBD1 might be the D (5 bases). Trimming removed 0 bases from V and 7 bases from J, with 21 bases in between. The CDR3 totals 16 residues. Looked up from germline, CDR1 is DFQATT and CDR2 is SNEGSKA (reference sequence). The DNA of the CDR3 is TGCAGTGCTAGAGATATCAGGGACCCGGAGAAGGCTGGCTACACCTTC. Its protein product is CSARDIRDPEKAGYTF.

This chain uses TRBV7-9 with TRBJ2-7; TRBD2 aligns across 7 bases. The germline V gene encodes CDR1 SEHNR and CDR2 FQNEAQ (reference sequence). The CDR3 sequence is 14 residues long. V was clipped by 1 base and J by 4 bases; unmatched bases: 4. The CDR3, as DNA: TGTGCCAGCAGCTTAGTAGTCGGGGGGTACGAGCAGTACTTC. Protein: CASSLVVGGYEQYF.

The chain carries TRBV5-4 and TRBJ1-1; no clear D. V dropped 4 bases and J dropped 0 bases, with 16 bases sitting between them. CDR3 length equals 16 residues. CDR1 is SGHNT, CDR2 YYREEE, per germline (reference sequence). The CDR3 loop reads CASSPPRQPLNTEAFF. CDR3 nucleotide sequence: TGTGCCAGCAGCCCTCCACGCCAGCCCCTGAACACTGAAGCTTTCTTT. Variable domain in full (rest from reference TRBV5-4 and TRBJ1-1): ETGVTQSPTHLIKTRGQQVTLRCSSQSGHNTVSWYQQALGQGPQFIFQYYREEENGRGNFPPRFSGLQFPNYSSELNVNALELDDSALYLCASSPPRQPLNTEAFFGQGTRLTVV.

The chain combines TRBV4-1 with TRBJ1-1; D is undetermined. This CDR3 comprises 12 residues. Trimming left V 0 bases short and J 7 bases short, with 6 bases between. Looked up from germline, CDR1 is MGHRA and CDR2 is YSYEKL. The DNA of the CDR3 is TGCGCCAGCAGCCAAGACGGTGGTGAAGCTTTCTTT. It encodes CASSQDGGEAFF.

The genes are TRBV7-9 and TRBJ1-2; D unclear. The CDR3 covers 12 residues. V was cut by 5 bases and J by 8 bases, with 12 bases left in between. Germline CDR1 and CDR2: SEHNR and FQNEAQ (reference sequence). The CDR3 DNA follows: TGTGCCAGCAGCCCAGGACGTGTCGGCTACACCTTC. As protein: CASSPGRVGYTF. Supplemented by reference TRBV7-9 and TRBJ1-2, the full variable domain reads DTGVSQNPRHKITKRGQNVTFRCDPISEHNRLYWYRQTLGQGPEFLTYFQNEAQLEKSRLLSDRFSAERPKGSFSTLEIQRTEQGDSAMYLCASSPGRVGYTFGSGTRLTVV.

The chain has TRBV7-8 and TRBJ1-6; a weak D match, TRBD1 (6 bases). The length of the CDR3 is 15 residues. V lost 4 bases, J lost 6 bases, and 13 bases lay in between. Germline values: CDR1 SGHVS, CDR2 FQNEAQ. The CDR3 here is CASSSAGTTNSPLHF. The CDR3 region has the DNA TGTGCCAGCAGCTCCGCCGGGACAACTAATTCACCCCTCCACTTT.

This chain links TRBV15 with TRBJ2-3; maybe TRBD1 (6 bases). The CDR3 is made up of 18 amino acids. Trimming shortened V by 1 base and J by 4 bases, and 21 bases separated the two germline ends. The germline CDR1 and CDR2 sequences are LNHNV and YYDKDF (reference sequence). The CDR3 loop is CATSRGRGTSLGSDTQYF. The CDR3 coding sequence is TGTGCCACCAGCAGAGGCCGTGGGACAAGCCTAGGGTCAGATACGCAGTATTTT.